The present T cell receptor beta chain was sequenced within a study of regulatory T cells in long-lasting Graves disease (dated by TCRdb to the early 2020s). Some background on the complete study: In the newly diagnosed Graves' disease group, patients had been taking antithyroid drugs for less than 3 months. A total of about 35 samples underwent TCR sequencing, from about 13 patients with persistent Graves' disease and approximately 20 patients with newly diagnosed Graves' disease. Persistent Graves' disease patients were compared with newly diagnosed Graves' disease patients by peripheral blood TCR sequencing and RNA sequencing. The study took place in China and was registered as a clinical trial.

The library was made by multiplex PCR. These reads were obtained on an Illumina HiSeq 4000. TCR beta libraries were built with iRepertoire HTBI primers and Arm-PCR amplification of CDR3 regions. Before sequencing, the PCR products underwent gel purification. Processing in the source paper ran as follows. Gene usage analysis of CDR3 amino acid clonotypes relied on the 55 to 80 TRBV and over 13 TRBJ segments identified across samples. COPE and FqMerger were used to merge the filtered high-quality paired reads into contigs. Contigs were aligned with BLAST to IMGT TRBV, TRBD and TRBJ reference genes, and CDR3 was defined per IMGT. Highly expanded clones were defined as clonotypes with a frequency above 0.1%. Repertoire diversity was measured by Shannon entropy, and V-J evenness by the Gini coefficient. A clonotype was considered public if more than one individual shared it. The public reads were reprocessed in TCRdb via fastp at Q25 and MiXCR, keeping in-frame beta chains. Merged by CDR3 protein, the rows form single entries marked with the most common genes and DNA. The V and J calls shown here were made by TCRdb, not taken from the authors' results. The sample table contains under 500,000 distinct CDR3 sequences; only one count was recorded for around 15% of them. Jointly, the top ten make up about 10% of the sample.

This clonotype showed up many times. What this receptor recognizes is not known. No base quality information exists; no much larger clone differs at one position. General conclusions and limits of the study: Sequencing and analysis were restricted to the TCR beta chain. Persistent patients shared more public clonotypes among themselves (around 3,000) than newly diagnosed patients did (approximately 870). The small sample size was acknowledged by the authors as a limitation that may reduce accuracy. Persistent Graves' disease patients showed lower TCR Shannon entropy and fewer highly expanded clones than newly diagnosed patients, suggesting clonal expansion. TRBV28, TRBJ1-2 and TRBJ2-5 were preferentially used in persistent disease, while TRBV20-1 and TRBJ2-1 were favored in newly diagnosed disease. The study examined only peripheral blood because the primary lesion, thyroid tissue, could not be accessed.

The cysteine opens and the phenylalanine closes a CDR3 of 13 amino acids. Here the CDR3 DNA is all that survives: 39 bases in frame from base 1. The germline V gene (reference sequence) specifies DFQATT as CDR1 and SNEGSKA as CDR2. V lost 1 base and J lost 6 bases; the stretch between them is 12 bases long. The sample's time point label, decoded: newly diagnosed GD, antithyroid drugs for less than 3 months. For both TCR sequencing and RNA sequencing, RNA was extracted from PBMCs in TRIzol. The diagnosis of Graves' disease was made according to American Thyroid Association guidelines. Patients for the study were recruited at an endocrinology department in Xi'an, China. Each patient gave approximately 8.8 milliliters of peripheral blood, collected in an EDTA anticoagulant tube. Ficoll Paque Plus density gradient separation was used to isolate PBMCs, and no additional T cell sorting was done. RNA quality was checked with an Agilent 2100 Bioanalyzer and agarose gel, and concentration with a NanoDrop 2000.

The sample was also linked to a second study, of T cells in Graves' hyperthyroidism and ophthalmopathy. The second source states: Stable Graves' hyperthyroidism was defined as no progression to ophthalmopathy during 18 months of follow-up. Hyperthyroidism patients were newly diagnosed, had a disease duration of under 2 months, and were aged 18 to 65 years. The study excluded patients with uncontrolled infections, other autoimmune diseases, pregnancy or lactation. Diagnoses relied on clinical symptoms, serum thyroxine and TRAb, thyroid ultrasound and orbital computed tomography. A first-round RT-PCR of the TCR CDR3 used the HTBI primer set with the Qiagen OneStep RT-PCR kit. Most expanded thyroid clonotypes (frequency above 0.001) were also detected in blood, suggesting blood repertoires may reflect thyroid immune responses. In cross-validation, a model built on a 13 V-J signature told ophthalmopathy apart from stable hyperthyroidism with under 90% sensitivity and approximately 81% specificity, and in testing the same model reached 80%/75%. During validation, the model predicted progression to ophthalmopathy a median of approximately 6 months ahead of onset, with 60% to 71% sensitivity and 72% to 80% specificity. A discovery cohort of around 100 patients, 43 with Graves' ophthalmopathy and about 58 with stable Graves' hyperthyroidism, was used to find distinguishing TCR V-J signatures. Prospective prediction of ophthalmopathy was tested in an independent validation cohort consisting of about 19 hyperthyroidism patients and some 15 patients who later progressed to ophthalmopathy. The 100 discovery patients were divided at random into training and test sets in a 7:3 ratio. In addition, the study compared T-cell repertoires in thyroid tissue and in blood from several Graves' hyperthyroidism patients. After sampling, hyperthyroidism patients received methimazole starting at 30 mg daily, and ophthalmopathy patients received high-dose intravenous methylprednisolone. Libraries were constructed in a second round of multiplex PCR, after which size selection and purification were performed. Paired-end sequencing of the libraries was performed with 100 bp reads on an Illumina HiSeq2000. SOAPnuke was used to process the raw data, removing reads that contained adapters or uncalled bases, had a mean Phred below 15, or lacked an exact match to the constant primer or identifier. COPE v1.2.5 was used to merge high-quality paired reads, and clonotypes were defined as unique nucleotide sequences. MiTCR v1.1 was used to align the clonotypes against IMGT TRBV, TRBD and TRBJ reference segments. The analysis included only V-J combinations with a frequency above 0.0001, which together covered around 99% of the repertoires. The TCS score was defined as F50 (clonal expansion) divided by E x V (chaos), with BLOSUM62-based TCRdist calculated between CDR3 peptides within each V-J. Welch's t-statistics and random forest reduced 450 to 600 V-J features to roughly 13, which were used in a naive Bayes classifier (R e1071). Sample size was not statistically predetermined, and investigators were not blinded to group allocation. The paper reports TCR Vbeta CDR3 sequencing of over 120 peripheral blood samples: approximately 43 ophthalmopathy, about 75 hyperthyroidism and around 17 progressor patients.

The receptor chain draws on TRBV20-1 and TRBJ1-2; no D segment can be confidently identified. This sample comprised peripheral blood mononuclear cells (PBMCs), obtained at new diagnosis, from a patient treated with antithyroid drugs. This TCR derives from a woman younger than 45 with Graves disease. Donor details come from another sample of the same person, matched by shared clones. The DNA is as follows: TGCAGTGCTAGAGCCTCGGCAGAGGATGGCTACACCTTC. It specifies CSARASAEDGYTF.